One and the same sample provided the 26 T cell receptor beta chains below, sequenced in a study of shared clonotypes between healthy human individuals. The assay was immunoSEQ multiplex PCR, and TCRdb's table has in-frame clones only and misses some. This repertoire shows about 2.4 million clones, over 85% found once; its top ten account for roughly 0.36%. Sequenced sample: naive CD4+ T cells from PBMCs. As for subset: CD45RA+ positively selected. The source of these receptors is a young man in good health. Some clones in this sample may be carry-over from other donors' samples.

This chain uses TRBV6-5 with TRBJ2-7; 8 bases are shared with TRBD1. Germline V gene data show CDR1 as MNHEY and CDR2 as SVGAGI. V shed 6 bases and J 3 bases; nucleotides not matched to a gene: 4. The CDR3 sequence is 13 residues long. This CDR3 is CASRAGQGYEQYF. DNA for the CDR3: TGTGCCAGCAGGGCTGGACAGGGCTACGAGCAGTACTTC.

Comment on this clone: The same CDR3 arises from other DNA sequences in this sample as well. This sequence joins TRBV5-1 and TRBJ2-2; 9 bases are shared with TRBD1. V was pared by 3 bases and J by 1 base, with 1 base of the junction left unmatched. The CDR3 length is 15 residues. Germline assignment: CDR1 SGHRS and CDR2 YFSETQ. For the CDR3, the DNA is TGCGCCAGCAGCTCGACAGGGGGGAACACCGGGGAGCTGTTTTTT. Its protein product is CASSSTGGNTGELFF.

This rearrangement joins TRBV11-2 to TRBJ2-5; D gene ambiguous. This CDR3 contains 14 residues. The V end lost 0 bases, the J end lost 7 bases, and 12 bases lay between the germline ends. CDR1 SGHAT and CDR2 FQNNGV come from the germline V gene. The DNA of the CDR3 is TGTGCCAGCAGCTTAGACACAGTGAAGGGGACCCAGTACTTC. Its protein is CASSLDTVKGTQYF. The complete variable domain, with remaining parts taken from reference TRBV11-2 and TRBJ2-5, reads EAGVAQSPRYKIIEKRQSVAFWCNPISGHATLYWYQQILGQGPKLLIQFQNNGVVDDSQLPKDRFSAERLKGVDSTLKIQPAKLEDSAVYLCASSLDTVKGTQYFGPGTRLLVL.

The chain uses TRBV10-3 and TRBJ2-7, with D perhaps being TRBD1 or TRBD2 (5 bases each). CDR3 length: 17 amino acids. V was clipped by 0 bases and J by 0 bases, with 15 bases between them. CDR1 is ENHRY and CDR2 is SYGVKD in the germline V gene. In DNA form, the CDR3 reads TGTGCCATCAGTGAGTCTAAGCTAGGGGACCGCTCCTACGAGCAGTACTTC. It codes for CAISESKLGDRSYEQYF.

CDR3 in amino acids: CSVLRSVNTGELFF. CDR3 DNA: TGCAGCGTTTTAAGAAGTGTGAACACCGGGGAGCTGTTTTTT. This chain links TRBV29-1 with TRBJ2-2, with D hard to call. The germline V gene has CDR1 SQVTM and CDR2 ANQGSEA. V lost 5 bases, J lost 1 base, and 11 bases lay in between. CDR3 length equals 14 residues.

Of note for this clone: Within the sample, other DNA sequences also encode this same CDR3. Written as DNA, the CDR3 is TGTGCCAGCAGCCTCGGGACAGGGAATCAGCCCCAGCATTTT. Protein product: CASSLGTGNQPQHF. The chain recombines TRBV5-6 with TRBJ1-5; 9 bases map to TRBD1. Germline V lookup: CDR1 SGHDT, CDR2 YYEEEE. The CDR3 covers 14 residues. Trimming at V came to 4 bases and at J to 4 bases, leaving 3 bases not matched to a gene.

This rearrangement joins TRBV2 to TRBJ2-1; 8 nucleotides agree with TRBD2. After removal of 5 bases from V and 6 bases from J, the junction contained 6 bases not matched to a gene. This CDR3 comprises 14 residues. From germline, CDR1 is SNHLY and CDR2 FYNNEI. The DNA for the CDR3 is TGTGCCAGCAGTAGCGGGGGAGGCCTCAATGAGCAGTTCTTC. It translates to CASSSGGGLNEQFF.

This clone was recorded only once. This rearrangement joins TRBV5-1 to TRBJ1-2; possibly TRBD1 for D (6 bases). The germline CDR1 and CDR2 sequences are SGHRS and YFSETQ. Trimming took off 0 bases at V and 5 bases at J, with 11 bases between the two ends. This CDR3 has 14 residues. The CDR3: CASSLAGGAYGYTF. In DNA, the CDR3 is TGCGCCAGCAGCTTGGCCGGGGGCGCGTATGGCTACACCTTC.

The V gene is TRBV28, the J gene TRBJ1-3; the D is unclear. The CDR3 has 13 amino acids. With 10 bases removed from V and 4 bases from J, the gap between germline ends came to 14 bases. Germline V lookup: CDR1 MDHEN, CDR2 SYDVKM. In nucleotides, the CDR3 is TGTGCCATCGGGAACCCACAGGGAAACACCATATATTTT. Translated: CAIGNPQGNTIYF.

The J gene is TRBJ2-7, the V gene TRBV28; TRBD1 might be the D (5 bases). Germline loops: CDR1 MDHEN, CDR2 SYDVKM. Trimming shortened V by 10 bases and J by 0 bases, and 16 bases separated the two germline ends. CDR3 length: 14 residues. CDR3 amino acids: CATDGQGRSYEQYF. The CDR3 nucleotides read TGTGCCACTGACGGGCAGGGCCGCTCCTACGAGCAGTACTTC.

The chain recombines TRBV30 with TRBJ2-5; TRBD2 matches 11 bases. The germline V gene encodes CDR1 GTSNPN and CDR2 SVGIG (reference sequence). Trimming cost V 3 bases and J 5 bases; bases outside gene matches: 17. The CDR3 has 18 residues. The CDR3 region is CAWSREAGLAGGEETQYF. In DNA form, the CDR3 reads TGTGCCTGGAGCCGTGAAGCTGGGCTAGCGGGAGGTGAGGAGACCCAGTACTTC. Looking up the rest from reference TRBV30 and TRBJ2-5 gives the full variable domain: SQTIHQWPATLVQPVGSPLSLECTVEGTSNPNLYWYRQAAGRGLQLLFYSVGIGQISSEVPQNLSASRPQDRQFILSSKKLLLSDSGFYLCAWSREAGLAGGEETQYFGPGTRLLVL.

The gene calls are TRBV28 and TRBJ2-5, with D perhaps matching TRBD2 (6 bases). CDR3 length: 17 amino acids. Germline V CDR1 and CDR2: MDHEN, SYDVKM. Trimming stripped 5 bases from V and 3 bases from J, with 22 bases between. CDR3 coding DNA: TGTGCCAGCAGTCAACCACCCACAGGAGGGCCGGAAGAGACCCAGTACTTC. It encodes CASSQPPTGGPEETQYF.

This chain connects TRBV7-8 to TRBJ1-1; D is unclear. The V gene's germline CDR1 is SGHVS and CDR2 FQNEAQ. V was clipped by 5 bases and J by 4 bases, with 14 bases between them. This CDR3 is 14 amino acids long. The CDR3 coding sequence is TGTGCCAGCAGCAGCGCCTCGAGCGCCACTGAAGCTTTCTTT. It yields the protein CASSSASSATEAFF. Variable domain in full (rest from reference TRBV7-8 and TRBJ1-1): GAGVSQSPRYKVAKRGQDVALRCDPISGHVSLFWYQQALGQGPEFLTYFQNEAQLDKSGLPSDRFFAERPEGSVSTLKIQRTQQEDSAVYLCASSSASSATEAFFGQGTRLTVV.

This chain uses TRBV4-2 with TRBJ2-7; 7 positions agree with TRBD2. V trimming: 6 bases; J trimming: 3 bases; junction bases outside the gene matches: 8. This CDR3 contains 14 residues. CDR1 and CDR2 from the germline V gene are LGHNA and YNFKEQ. The CDR3 region has the DNA TGTGCCAGCAGTCGGGACTATACCCACTACGAGCAGTACTTC. This codes for CASSRDYTHYEQYF.

The chain uses TRBV15 and TRBJ2-1; no firm D call. CDR3 size: 14 residues. Germline-derived CDR1 and CDR2 are LNHNV and YYDKDF (reference sequence). V lost 0 bases and J 1 base, leaving 4 bases between the germline ends. The CDR3 is CATSRETSYNEQFF. The CDR3, as DNA: TGTGCCACCAGCAGAGAGACTTCCTACAATGAGCAGTTCTTC.

This clone was observed once. The chain is built from TRBV6-1 and TRBJ1-5; D is undetermined. The CDR3 consists of 14 residues. The V end was cut by 10 bases, the J end by 0 bases, with 13 bases between. Per germline, CDR1 MNHNS and CDR2 SASEGT. The CDR3 reads CATEGPNSNQPQHF. In nucleotides, the CDR3 is TGTGCCACCGAAGGGCCAAATAGCAATCAGCCCCAGCATTTT.

The gene calls are TRBV5-1 and TRBJ2-2, with D perhaps TRBD1 (7 bases). Trimming pared 3 bases from V and 5 bases from J, leaving 20 bases between. Germline loops: CDR1 SGHRS, CDR2 YFSETQ. The CDR3 contains 17 residues. In nucleotides, the CDR3 is TGCGCCAGCAGCTCAGGGACAGCTCAGGCGGGAACCGGGGAGCTGTTTTTT. Residues: CASSSGTAQAGTGELFF.

The chain is built from TRBV7-8 and TRBJ2-7; a weak D match, TRBD1 (6 bases). The CDR3 has 13 amino acids. Germline CDR1 and CDR2: SGHVS and FQNEAQ. V was pared by 7 bases and J by 3 bases, with 13 bases between. CDR3 sequence: CASTLTGSYEQYF. DNA of the CDR3: TGTGCCAGCACCCTGACAGGCAGCTACGAGCAGTACTTC.

The CDR3 here is CASNIGRGAGEQYF. The CDR3 nucleotides read TGTGCCAGCAACATAGGCCGGGGGGCAGGGGAGCAGTACTTC. The chain has TRBV6-5 and TRBJ2-7; the D gene is possibly TRBD2 (7 bases). The germline gives CDR1 MNHEY, CDR2 SVGAGI. CDR3 size: 14 residues. V lost 7 bases and J lost 7, with 20 bases in between.

The chain combines TRBV19 with TRBJ2-2, with a possible D match to TRBD2 (6 bases). Trimming cost V 5 bases and J 6 bases, with 16 bases left between them. Looked up from germline, CDR1 is LNHDA and CDR2 is SQIVND (reference sequence). This CDR3 contains 15 residues. CDR3 in DNA: TGTGCCAGTAGTGATACGGGACTTAGTCCCGGGGAGCTGTTTTTT. As protein: CASSDTGLSPGELFF.

About this clone: This CDR3 is also generated by other DNA sequences in the sample. Here the CDR3 reads CSVGGGSTDTQYF. CDR3 nucleotides: TGCAGCGTTGGGGGGGGAAGCACAGATACGCAGTATTTT. V gene TRBV29-1 combines with J gene TRBJ2-3, with 7 bases that match TRBD2. With V trimmed by 4 bases and J by 0 bases, 1 base remained unmatched. Germline CDR1 reads SQVTM; CDR2 reads ANQGSEA. The CDR3 length is 13 residues.

This chain links TRBV11-2 with TRBJ2-7, with D possibly matching TRBD1 (6 bases). V lost 6 bases and J lost 7, with 16 bases in between. This CDR3 has 13 residues. Germline lookup yields CDR1 SGHAT and CDR2 FQNNGV. CDR3 in amino acids: CASSLGDIREQYF. The CDR3 DNA reads TGTGCCAGCAGTTTGGGGGACATCAGGGAGCAGTACTTC.

The J gene is TRBJ1-1, the V gene TRBV30; D remains unclear. The CDR3 loop spans 13 amino acids. Germline V gives CDR1 GTSNPN, CDR2 SVGIG (reference sequence). V lost 2 bases to trimming and J lost 0 bases, with 7 bases between them. The CDR3 loop is CAWSMGMNTEAFF. In DNA form, the CDR3 reads TGTGCCTGGAGTATGGGGATGAACACTGAAGCTTTCTTT.

CDR3 sequence reads: CASRREGLSYEQYF. CDR3 nucleotide sequence: TGTGCCAGCAGACGGGAGGGCCTGTCCTACGAGCAGTACTTC. The chain employs TRBV6-6 and TRBJ2-7, with TRBD2 identical over 8 bases. The CDR3 has 14 residues. Trimming removed 6 bases from V and 1 base from J; junction bases left unmatched: 5. Germline V gives CDR1 MNHNY, CDR2 SVGAGI (reference sequence).

This clone has a handful of counts. The rearrangement uses TRBV30 and TRBJ2-7; a weak D match, TRBD1 (5 bases). CDR3 length: 13 residues. Germline values: CDR1 GTSNPN, CDR2 SVGIG (reference sequence). V dropped 0 bases and J dropped 8 bases, with 14 bases sitting between them. This CDR3 is CAWSVLGPTKQYF. In nucleotides, the CDR3 is TGTGCCTGGAGTGTTTTGGGGCCTACGAAGCAGTACTTC.

A note on this clone: In the same sample, other DNA sequences code for this CDR3. The rearrangement joins TRBV7-9 to TRBJ2-7; D gene unclear. From germline, CDR1 is SEHNR and CDR2 FQNEAQ (reference sequence). The CDR3 spans 12 residues. Trimming took 3 bases from V and 4 from J, leaving 7 bases between them. The CDR3 protein is CASSLQLYEQYF. The CDR3 DNA is TGTGCCAGCAGCTTGCAACTATACGAGCAGTACTTC.